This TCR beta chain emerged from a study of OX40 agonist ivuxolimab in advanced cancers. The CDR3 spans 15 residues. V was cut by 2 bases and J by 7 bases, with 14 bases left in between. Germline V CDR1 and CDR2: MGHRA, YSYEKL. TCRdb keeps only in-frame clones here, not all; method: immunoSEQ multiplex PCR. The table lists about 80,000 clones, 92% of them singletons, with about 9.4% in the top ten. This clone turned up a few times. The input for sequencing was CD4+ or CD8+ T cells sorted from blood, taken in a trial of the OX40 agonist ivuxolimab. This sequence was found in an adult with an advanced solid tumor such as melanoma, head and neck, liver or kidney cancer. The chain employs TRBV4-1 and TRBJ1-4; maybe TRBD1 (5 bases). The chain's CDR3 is CASSQTWGGGEKLFF. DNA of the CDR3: TGCGCCAGCAGCCAAACCTGGGGGGGAGGTGAAAAACTGTTTTTT.